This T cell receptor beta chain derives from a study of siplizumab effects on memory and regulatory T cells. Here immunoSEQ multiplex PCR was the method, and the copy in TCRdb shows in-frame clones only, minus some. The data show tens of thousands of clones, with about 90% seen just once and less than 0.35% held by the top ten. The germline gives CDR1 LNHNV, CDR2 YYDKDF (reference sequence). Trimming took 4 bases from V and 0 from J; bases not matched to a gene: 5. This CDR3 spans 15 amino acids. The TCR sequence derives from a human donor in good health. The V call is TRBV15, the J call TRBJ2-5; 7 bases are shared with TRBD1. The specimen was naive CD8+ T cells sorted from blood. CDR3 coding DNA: TGTGCCACCAGCAAGTACAGGGGCTACCAAGAGACCCAGTACTTC. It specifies CATSKYRGYQETQYF.